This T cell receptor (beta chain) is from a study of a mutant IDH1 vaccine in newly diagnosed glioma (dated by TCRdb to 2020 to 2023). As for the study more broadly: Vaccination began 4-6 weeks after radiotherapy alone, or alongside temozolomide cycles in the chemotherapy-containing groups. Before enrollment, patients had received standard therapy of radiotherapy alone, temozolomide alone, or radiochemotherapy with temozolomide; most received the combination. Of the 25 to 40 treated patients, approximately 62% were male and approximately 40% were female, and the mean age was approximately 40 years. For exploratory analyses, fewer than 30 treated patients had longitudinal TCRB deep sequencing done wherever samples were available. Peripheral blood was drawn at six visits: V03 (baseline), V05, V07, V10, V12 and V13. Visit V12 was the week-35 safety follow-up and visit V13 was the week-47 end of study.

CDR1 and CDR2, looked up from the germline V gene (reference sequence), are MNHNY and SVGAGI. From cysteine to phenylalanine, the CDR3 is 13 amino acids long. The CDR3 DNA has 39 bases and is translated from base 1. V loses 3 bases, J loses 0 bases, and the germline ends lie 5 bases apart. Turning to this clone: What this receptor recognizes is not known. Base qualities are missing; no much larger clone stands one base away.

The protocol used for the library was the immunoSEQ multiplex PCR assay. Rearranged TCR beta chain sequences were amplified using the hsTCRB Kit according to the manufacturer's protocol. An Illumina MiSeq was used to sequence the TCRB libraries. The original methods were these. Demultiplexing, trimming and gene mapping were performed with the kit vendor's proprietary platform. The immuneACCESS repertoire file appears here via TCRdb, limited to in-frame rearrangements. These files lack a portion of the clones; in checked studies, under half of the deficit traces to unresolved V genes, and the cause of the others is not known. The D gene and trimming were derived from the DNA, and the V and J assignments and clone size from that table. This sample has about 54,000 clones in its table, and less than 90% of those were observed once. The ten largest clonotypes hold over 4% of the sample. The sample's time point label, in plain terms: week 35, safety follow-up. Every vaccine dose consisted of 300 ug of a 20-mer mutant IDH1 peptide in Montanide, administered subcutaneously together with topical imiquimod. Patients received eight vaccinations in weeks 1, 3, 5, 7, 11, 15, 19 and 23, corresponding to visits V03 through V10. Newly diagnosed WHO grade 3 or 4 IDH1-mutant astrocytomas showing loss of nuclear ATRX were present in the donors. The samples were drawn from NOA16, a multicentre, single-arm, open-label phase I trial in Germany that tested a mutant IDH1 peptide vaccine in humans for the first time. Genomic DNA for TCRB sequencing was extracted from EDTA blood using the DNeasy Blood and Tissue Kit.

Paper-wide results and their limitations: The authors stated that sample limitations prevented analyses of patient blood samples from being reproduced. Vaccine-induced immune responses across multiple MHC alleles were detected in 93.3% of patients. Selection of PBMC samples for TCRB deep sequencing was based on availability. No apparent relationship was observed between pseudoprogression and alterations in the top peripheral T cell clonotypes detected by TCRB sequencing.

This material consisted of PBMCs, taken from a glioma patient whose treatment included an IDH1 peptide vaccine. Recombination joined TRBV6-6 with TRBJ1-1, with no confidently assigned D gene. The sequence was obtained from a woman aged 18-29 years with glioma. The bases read TGTGCCAGCAGTTATCCGATGAACACTGAAGCTTTCTTT. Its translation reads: CASSYPMNTEAFF.